This paragraph covers one TCR beta chain sequence. Specified time point: cycle 4 day 1 (C4D1), after more than five weeks of nivolumab. Each patient's relapse followed autologous stem cell transplantation, and brentuximab vedotin exposure varied. The data stem from a study of PD-1 blockade in classical Hodgkin lymphoma. Profiled with immunoSEQ multiplex PCR; TCRdb holds only in-frame clones, not every one. The sample includes approximately 29,000 clones, over 70% seen only once; the top ten take 15% to 20%. The sequences come from peripheral blood mononuclear cells (PBMCs), collected before the fourth cycle of nivolumab. This clonotype was sampled from a human donor with classical Hodgkin lymphoma.

This chain's CDR3 is CASSPGQAPDTQYF. The CDR3 nucleotides read TGTGCCAGCAGCCCCGGACAGGCGCCAGATACGCAGTATTTT. The chain combines TRBV7-9 with TRBJ2-3; 7 bases agree with TRBD1. The junction had 6 bases not matched to a gene; V was cut back by 5 bases and J by 4 bases. The CDR3 spans 14 residues. Germline loops: CDR1 SEHNR, CDR2 FQNEAQ (reference sequence).